This T cell receptor beta chain is drawn from a study of blood T cell repertoires in COVID-19. Study at large: From T cells, B-cell-depleted T cells, or PBMCs came the material, which was cDNA or gDNA.

Profiled with immunoSEQ multiplex PCR; TCRdb holds only in-frame clones, not every one. The sample holds roughly 200,000 clones, roughly 86% seen once. The V end lost 5 bases, the J end lost 6 bases, and 14 bases lay between the germline ends. The CDR3 extends over 13 amino acids. Germline loops: CDR1 SGHNT, CDR2 YENEEA. The receptor was derived from a woman aged 40 to 50 in a cohort exposed to, infected with or recovered from COVID-19 (not recorded which). Specimen: PBMCs or T cells enriched from blood (not recorded which). This rearrangement joins TRBV11-3 to TRBJ2-7; D call uncertain. CDR3 in amino acids: CASSPLRYTEQYF. CDR3 sequence (DNA): TGTGCCAGCAGCCCCCTCAGGTACACCGAGCAGTACTTC.